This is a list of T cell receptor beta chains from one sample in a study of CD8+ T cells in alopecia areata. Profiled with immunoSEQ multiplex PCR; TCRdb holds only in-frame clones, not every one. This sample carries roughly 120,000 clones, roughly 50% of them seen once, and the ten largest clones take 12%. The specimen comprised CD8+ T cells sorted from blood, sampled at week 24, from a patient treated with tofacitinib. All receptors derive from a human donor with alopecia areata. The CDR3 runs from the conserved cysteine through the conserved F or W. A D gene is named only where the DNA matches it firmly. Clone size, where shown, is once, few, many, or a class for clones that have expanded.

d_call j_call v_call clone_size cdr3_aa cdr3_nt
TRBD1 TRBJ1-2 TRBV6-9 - CASSYSSRDRGNYGYTF TGTGCCAGCAGTTATTCGTCCCGGGACAGGGGAAACTATGGCTACACCTTC
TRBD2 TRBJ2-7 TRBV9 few CASSASSGETYEQYF TGTGCCAGCAGCGCTTCTAGCGGGGAAACCTACGAGCAGTACTTC
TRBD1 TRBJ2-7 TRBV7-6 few CASSFRETGSSYEQYF TGTGCCAGCAGCTTTAGGGAGACAGGGTCCTCCTACGAGCAGTACTTC
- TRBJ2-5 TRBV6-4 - CASSDSAQETQYF TGTGCCAGCAGTGACTCGGCACAAGAGACCCAGTACTTC
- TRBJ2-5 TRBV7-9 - CASSLRVSVIQETQYF TGTGCCAGCAGCTTACGCGTTTCGGTAATACAAGAGACCCAGTACTTC
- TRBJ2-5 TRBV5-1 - CASSLALEARYQETQYF TGCGCCAGCAGCTTGGCCTTGGAGGCGAGGTACCAAGAGACCCAGTACTTC
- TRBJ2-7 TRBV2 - CASIHEASYEQYF TGTGCCAGCATACACGAGGCCTCCTACGAGCAGTACTTC
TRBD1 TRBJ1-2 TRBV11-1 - CASSEPQGGYGYTF TGTGCCAGCAGCGAACCTCAGGGGGGATATGGCTACACCTTC
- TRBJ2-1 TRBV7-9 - CASLRGLNEQFF TGTGCCAGCTTGAGGGGTCTAAATGAGCAGTTCTTC
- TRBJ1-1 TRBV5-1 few CASSPGRRHTEAFF TGCGCCAGCAGCCCGGGACGGCGACACACTGAAGCTTTCTTT
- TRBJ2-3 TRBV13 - CASSPLKSTDTQYF TGTGCCAGCAGCCCGCTTAAGAGCACAGATACGCAGTATTTT
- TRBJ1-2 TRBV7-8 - CASSLAGRASANYGYTF TGTGCCAGCAGCTTAGCGGGCCGGGCCTCAGCTAACTATGGCTACACCTTC
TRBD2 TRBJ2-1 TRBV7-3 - CASSLKAGGENEQFF TGTGCCAGCAGCTTAAAGGCGGGGGGCGAAAATGAGCAGTTCTTC
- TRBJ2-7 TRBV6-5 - CASSLSRESTTYEQYF TGTGCCAGCAGTTTATCCAGGGAATCTACCACCTACGAGCAGTACTTC
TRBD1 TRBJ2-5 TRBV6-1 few CASSEGEGQGVWETQYF TGTGCCAGCAGTGAAGGCGAAGGACAGGGGGTTTGGGAGACCCAGTACTTC
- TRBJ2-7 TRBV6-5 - CASSYAQSYEQYF TGTGCCAGCAGTTACGCACAGTCCTACGAGCAGTACTTC
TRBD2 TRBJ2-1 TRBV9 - CASSIGGLAGDSYNEQFF TGTGCCAGCAGCATAGGAGGACTAGCGGGGGATTCCTACAATGAGCAGTTCTTC
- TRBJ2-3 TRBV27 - CASSLRIRGSTDTQYF TGTGCCAGCAGTTTAAGGATTAGGGGTAGCACAGATACGCAGTATTTT
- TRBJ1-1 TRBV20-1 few CSARVEGRVFF TGCAGTGCTAGAGTGGAGGGAAGGGTTTTCTTT
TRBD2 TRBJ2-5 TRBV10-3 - CAISSGGNRKSYQETQYF TGTGCCATATCTAGCGGGGGGAACAGGAAAAGCTATCAAGAGACCCAGTACTTC
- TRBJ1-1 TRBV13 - CASSSREGVEAFF TGTGCCAGCAGCTCCCGAGAGGGGGTTGAAGCTTTCTTT
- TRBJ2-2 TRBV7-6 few CASSGSETGELFF TGTGCCAGCAGCGGTAGCGAAACCGGGGAGCTGTTTTTT
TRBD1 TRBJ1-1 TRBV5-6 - CASSWATRDRVVGAFF TGTGCCAGCAGCTGGGCAACGCGGGACAGGGTTGTAGGAGCTTTCTTT
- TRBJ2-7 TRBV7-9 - CASSSQATYEQYF TGTGCCAGCAGCTCTCAGGCTACCTACGAGCAGTACTTC
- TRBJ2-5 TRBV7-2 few CASSLEGYQETQYF TGTGCCAGCAGCTTGGAGGGGTACCAAGAGACCCAGTACTTC
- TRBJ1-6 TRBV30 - CAWTPGPLKKNSPLHF TGTGCCTGGACCCCGGGACCGCTCAAAAAAAATTCACCCCTCCACTTT
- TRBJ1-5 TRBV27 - CASSLLGAQPQHF TGTGCCAGCAGTTTATTGGGGGCCCAGCCCCAGCATTTT
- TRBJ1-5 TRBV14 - CASSRTGYNQPQHF TGTGCCAGCAGCCGCACAGGTTACAATCAGCCCCAGCATTTT
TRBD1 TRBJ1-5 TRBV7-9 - CASSGPGQGNQPQHF TGTGCCAGCAGCGGGCCGGGACAGGGCAATCAGCCCCAGCATTTT
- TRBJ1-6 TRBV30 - CAWTRDSPLHF TGTGCCTGGACGCGGGATTCACCCCTCCACTTT
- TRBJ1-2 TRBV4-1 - CASSQDVGLQGYTF TGCGCCAGCAGCCAAGATGTGGGACTGCAGGGCTACACCTTC
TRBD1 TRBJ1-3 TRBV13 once CASSPRLAGGNTIYF TGTGCCAGCAGCCCCCGGTTGGCAGGGGGGAACACCATATATTTT
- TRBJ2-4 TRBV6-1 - CASSWTLKNIQYF TGTGCCAGCAGTTGGACACTAAAAAACATTCAGTACTTC
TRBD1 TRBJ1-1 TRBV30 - CAWSAGGWEAFF TGTGCCTGGAGTGCAGGGGGTTGGGAAGCTTTCTTT
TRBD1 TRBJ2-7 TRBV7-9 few CASSPTTGGFDYEQYF TGTGCCAGCAGCCCGACAACAGGGGGCTTCGACTACGAGCAGTACTTC
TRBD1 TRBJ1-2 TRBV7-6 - CASSPVTGDGYTF TGTGCCAGCAGCCCCGTGACAGGGGATGGCTACACCTTC
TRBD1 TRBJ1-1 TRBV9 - CASSVTGVVGTEAFF TGTGCCAGCAGCGTGACAGGGGTCGTCGGCACTGAAGCTTTCTTT
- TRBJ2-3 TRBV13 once CASSLRGLADTQYF TGTGCCAGCAGCTTACGGGGTTTGGCAGATACGCAGTATTTT
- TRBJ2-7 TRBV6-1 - CASFTWVYEQYF TGTGCCAGCTTTACATGGGTCTACGAGCAGTACTTC
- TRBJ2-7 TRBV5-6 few CASSQRLVYEQYF TGTGCCAGCAGCCAGCGACTAGTCTACGAGCAGTACTTC
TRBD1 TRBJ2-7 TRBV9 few CASSTGQGAYEQYF TGTGCCAGCAGCACGGGACAGGGGGCCTACGAGCAGTACTTC
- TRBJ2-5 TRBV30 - CAWSVEGYLRETQYF TGTGCCTGGAGTGTAGAGGGGTACCTCCGGGAGACCCAGTACTTC
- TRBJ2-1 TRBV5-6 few CASSFQTGRSYNEQFF TGTGCCAGCAGCTTTCAGACAGGGAGGTCCTACAATGAGCAGTTCTTC
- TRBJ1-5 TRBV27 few CASSSYQGNQPQHF TGTGCCAGCAGTTCATATCAGGGTAATCAGCCCCAGCATTTT
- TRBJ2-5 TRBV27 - CASGLQGNPQYF TGTGCCAGCGGACTACAGGGGAACCCCCAGTACTTC